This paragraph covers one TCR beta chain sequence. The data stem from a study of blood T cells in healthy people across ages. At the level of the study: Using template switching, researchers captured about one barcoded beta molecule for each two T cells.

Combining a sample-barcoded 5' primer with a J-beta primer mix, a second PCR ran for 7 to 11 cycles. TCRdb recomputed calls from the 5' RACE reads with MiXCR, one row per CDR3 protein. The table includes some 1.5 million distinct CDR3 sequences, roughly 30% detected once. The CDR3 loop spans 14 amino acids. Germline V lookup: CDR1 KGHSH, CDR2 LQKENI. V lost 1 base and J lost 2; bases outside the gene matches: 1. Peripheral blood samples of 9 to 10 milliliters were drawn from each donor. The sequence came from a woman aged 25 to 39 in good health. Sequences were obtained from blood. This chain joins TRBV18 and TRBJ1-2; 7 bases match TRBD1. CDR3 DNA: TGTGCCAGCTCACCACAGGGACAGAACTATGGCTACACCTTC. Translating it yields CASSPQGQNYGYTF. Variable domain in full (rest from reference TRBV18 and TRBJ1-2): NAGVMQNPRHLVRRRGQEARLRCSPMKGHSHVYWYRQLPEEGLKFMVYLQKENIIDESGMPKERFSAEFPKEGPSILRIQQVVRGDSAAYFCASSPQGQNYGYTFGSGTRLTVV.